This T cell receptor beta chain was captured in a study of T cells in Graves' hyperthyroidism and ophthalmopathy. Used for diagnoses were clinical symptoms, serum thyroxine and TRAb, thyroid ultrasound and orbital computed tomography. Study results and limitations: Ophthalmopathy prediction by the model preceded onset by a median about 6.3 months. Ophthalmopathy and stable hyperthyroidism were separated by a 13 V-J model.

Amplification targeted TCR beta CDR3 regions from RNA transcripts. The TCR CDR3 first-round RT-PCR relied on the HTBI primer set. Each CDR3 protein is one row after TCRdb ran MiXCR on the multiplex PCR reads. The sample yields roughly 500,000 distinct CDR3 sequences, roughly a quarter seen once. Looked up from germline, CDR1 is GTSNPN and CDR2 is SVGIG (reference sequence). The length of the CDR3 is 13 residues. V was pared by 3 bases and J by 7 bases, with 15 bases between. A remark on this clonotype: Its matching antigen is unknown.

The chain links TRBV30 to TRBJ1-1; tentative D call: TRBD1 (6 bases). This sequence was found in a woman between 25 and 40 years old with Graves' ophthalmopathy. The sample taken for sequencing was blood. The chain's CDR3 is CAWRTGRGNEAFF. CDR3 coding DNA: TGTGCCTGGAGAACAGGGAGGGGGAATGAAGCTTTCTTT.